This record looks at one T cell receptor beta chain sequence and its context. The data were obtained in a study of sequential checkpoint blockade in melanoma. At the level of the study: First-line arms were nivolumab then ipilimumab, or the reverse, randomized 1:1. Maintenance nivolumab came after either treatment sequence.

Documented treatment: randomized to nivolumab then ipilimumab (arm A) or the reverse (arm B). None of the patients previously received DNA-damaging chemotherapy. From thawed PBMCs, live CD3+CD8+ cells negative for CD19 and CD56 were sorted. Measured with immunoSEQ multiplex PCR; TCRdb has only the in-frame clones, and not every one. The sample contains around 16,000 clones, approximately 93% of which appear only once. This TCR was sampled from a human donor with melanoma. The sample in question was CD8+ T cells sorted from blood (inferred from file names), obtained from a patient given nivolumab and ipilimumab in sequence.

The CDR3: CASSLAPNSNTEAFF. The CDR3, as DNA: TGTGCCAGCAGCTTAGCCCCTAACTCGAACACTGAAGCTTTCTTT. The V gene is TRBV7-6, the J gene TRBJ1-1; unclear D gene. Germline CDR1 reads SGHVS; CDR2 reads FNYEAQ. The germline V and J ends were trimmed by 0 bases and 1 base, with 9 bases remaining between them. CDR3 size: 15 residues.